A single sample is the source of the 14 T cell receptor beta chains below, sequenced in a study of Graves' ophthalmopathy and Graves' hyperthyroidism. Amplifying from RNA transcripts, the study obtained TCR beta CDR3 regions. An opening RT-PCR round employed HTBI primers and preceded a second-round multiplex PCR. TCRdb reprocessed the multiplex PCR reads with MiXCR, giving one entry per CDR3 protein. The table includes hundreds of thousands of distinct CDR3 sequences, under 25% detected once. Input material: peripheral blood. The origin of the receptors is a woman aged 45-60 years with Graves' ophthalmopathy.

This chain joins TRBV30 and TRBJ1-1, with D perhaps matching TRBD1 (5 bases). Trimming cost V 3 bases and J 3 bases, with 11 bases left between them. Germline loops: CDR1 GTSNPN, CDR2 SVGIG (reference sequence). CDR3 size: 13 residues. The CDR3 here is CAWSGDEDTEAFF. In DNA form, the CDR3 reads TGTGCCTGGAGCGGGGACGAGGACACTGAAGCTTTCTTT.

This clonotype was counted many times. The chain combines TRBV29-1 with TRBJ2-5; D is possibly TRBD1 (5 bases). Per germline, CDR1 SQVTM and CDR2 ANQGSEA. This CDR3 region has 11 residues. Trimming removed 2 bases at V and 4 bases at J, with 5 bases between. CDR3 amino acids: CSVERGETQYF. The DNA of the CDR3 is TGCAGCGTTGAAAGGGGAGAGACCCAGTACTTC.

The sample holds many counts of this clonotype. The CDR3 loop reads CASSRGYYGYTF. The CDR3, as DNA: TGTGCCAGCAGCAGGGGTTACTATGGCTACACCTTC. The J gene is TRBJ1-2, the V gene TRBV12-3 or TRBV12-4; TRBD1 is a possible D gene (6 bases). V was pared by 6 bases and J by 3 bases, with 8 bases between. The CDR3 runs 12 residues.

The table lists this clonotype with many counts. The genes are TRBV7-9 and TRBJ2-5; D is possibly TRBD2 (6 bases). CDR1 SEHNR and CDR2 FQNEAQ come from the germline V gene (reference sequence). The CDR3 covers 16 residues. Deletions cut 5 bases from V and 7 bases from J, with 23 bases between. The chain's CDR3 is CASSPYGGALGGTQYF. DNA for the CDR3: TGTGCCAGCAGCCCGTACGGGGGAGCGCTAGGTGGGACCCAGTACTTC.

The chain links TRBV28 to TRBJ1-1; 8 bases align to TRBD1. Unmatched junction bases numbered 9, after V lost 1 base and J lost 5 bases. Germline values: CDR1 MDHEN, CDR2 SYDVKM. CDR3 length: 16 amino acids. The CDR3 here is CASSLSSGGYWTEAFF. Written as DNA, the CDR3 is TGTGCCAGCAGTTTATCGTCAGGGGGCTATTGGACTGAAGCTTTCTTT.

The rearrangement links TRBV3-1 to TRBJ1-1, with D tentatively TRBD1 (5 bases). The CDR3 is 13 residues long. Trimming removed 10 bases at V and 3 bases at J, with 15 bases between. Germline assignment: CDR1 LGHDT and CDR2 YNNKEL (reference sequence). The CDR3 spells CATESRGDTEAFF. CDR3 in DNA: TGTGCCACAGAATCAAGGGGAGACACTGAAGCTTTCTTT.

This clonotype was detected ten times or more. This chain uses TRBV27 with TRBJ1-6; D is possibly TRBD1 (6 bases). CDR3 length: 15 amino acids. CDR1 and CDR2 (germline): MNHEY, SMNVEV (reference sequence). With 6 bases removed from V and 6 bases from J, the gap between germline ends came to 15 bases. The DNA of the CDR3 is TGTGCCAGCAGCCCCCCCCGGACAGTTAATTCACCCCTCCACTTT. Its translation is CASSPPRTVNSPLHF.

Here the CDR3 reads CASSNSLGGELFF. The CDR3 nucleotides read TGTGCCAGCAGCAACAGCCTCGGCGGGGAGCTGTTTTTT. The gene calls are TRBV7-9 and TRBJ2-2; D gene uncertain. This CDR3 is 13 amino acids long. The V gene's germline CDR1 is SEHNR and CDR2 FQNEAQ (reference sequence). Trimming took 5 bases from V and 7 from J, leaving 11 bases between them.

The V gene is TRBV28, the J gene TRBJ2-7; 11 positions agree with TRBD2. The V and J ends lost 5 bases and 5 bases, in that order; junction bases with no gene match: 5. Looked up from germline, CDR1 is MDHEN and CDR2 is SYDVKM. CDR3 length: 14 amino acids. CDR3 loop: CASSGSGRGDEQYF. DNA for the CDR3: TGTGCCAGCAGTGGTAGCGGGAGGGGGGACGAGCAGTACTTC.

Points on this clonotype: This likely comes from a read error, as the CDR3 has no conserved phenylalanine or tryptophan at its end. The chain recombines TRBV27 with TRBJ2-2; perhaps TRBD2 as D (6 bases). The CDR3 is made up of 14 amino acids. The germline V gene has CDR1 MNHEY and CDR2 SMNVEV (reference sequence). V dropped 9 bases and J dropped 5 bases, with 16 bases sitting between them. CDR3 coding DNA: TGTGCCAGTCAAAGGACGGGAGTTACCGGGGAGCTGTTTTCT. This translates into CASQRTGVTGELFS.

This clonotype was counted many times. The gene calls are TRBV20-1 and TRBJ2-6; possibly TRBD1 for D (6 bases). Germline V gene sequence: CDR1 DFQATT, CDR2 SNEGSKA (reference sequence). This CDR3 contains 17 residues. Trimming shortened V by 6 bases and J by 0 bases, and 18 bases separated the two germline ends. The CDR3 is CSASHRDRHSGANVLTF. CDR3 DNA sequence: TGCAGTGCCTCCCACAGGGATCGCCACTCTGGGGCCAACGTCCTGACTTTC.

The V call is TRBV18, the J call TRBJ1-1, with D unresolved. Germline V CDR1 and CDR2: KGHSH, LQKENI. This CDR3 spans 14 amino acids. Trimming removed 3 bases at V and 5 bases at J, with 13 bases between. The CDR3 protein is CASSPEDVVTEAFF. The CDR3 coding sequence is TGTGCCAGCTCACCCGAGGACGTTGTGACTGAAGCTTTCTTT.

This clonotype was seen many times. The chain recombines TRBV24-1 with TRBJ2-2; D gene ambiguous. Trimming cost V 6 bases and J 7 bases, with 11 bases left between them. CDR1 is KGHDR, CDR2 SFDVKD, per germline. This CDR3 is 13 amino acids long. CDR3 loop: CATSRGFNGELFF. The CDR3 DNA reads as TGTGCCACCAGTAGAGGTTTTAACGGGGAGCTGTTTTTT.

This clonotype was recorded at least ten times. The chain recombines TRBV10-3 with TRBJ2-3, with a tentative D call TRBD2 (6 bases). This CDR3 comprises 14 residues. The V gene lost 4 bases and the J gene lost 2 bases, with 10 bases spanning the gap. Per germline, CDR1 ENHRY and CDR2 SYGVKD. The CDR3 here is CAISGAGITDTQYF. The CDR3 region has the DNA TGTGCCATCAGTGGGGCGGGAATCACAGATACGCAGTATTTT.